The sequence of this T cell receptor beta chain was determined in a study of shared clonotypes between healthy human individuals. Study-wide results and limits: Relative to clonotypes present in all four donors, those not shared had lower generation probabilities. Rarefaction exposed incomplete sorted-subset sequencing despite large depth.

For this clone: Antigen unknown.

Repertoires were generated with immunoSEQ multiplex PCR, while TCRdb's copy carries only in-frame clones and drops some. The sample has about 1 million clones; more than 65% are singletons. Germline values: CDR1 MNHEY, CDR2 SMNVEV (reference sequence). V trimming: 8 bases; J trimming: 5 bases; junction bases outside the gene matches: 7. The CDR3 length is 13 residues. The sequence was obtained from a man between 18 and 35 years old in good health. The sequenced sample consisted of memory CD4+ T cells sorted from blood. Stated subset: CD45RA-negative fraction. V and J are TRBV27 and TRBJ1-1; 8 bases match TRBD1. CDR3: CASGQGRGTEAFF. CDR3 coding DNA: TGTGCCAGCGGACAGGGTAGAGGTACTGAAGCTTTCTTT.